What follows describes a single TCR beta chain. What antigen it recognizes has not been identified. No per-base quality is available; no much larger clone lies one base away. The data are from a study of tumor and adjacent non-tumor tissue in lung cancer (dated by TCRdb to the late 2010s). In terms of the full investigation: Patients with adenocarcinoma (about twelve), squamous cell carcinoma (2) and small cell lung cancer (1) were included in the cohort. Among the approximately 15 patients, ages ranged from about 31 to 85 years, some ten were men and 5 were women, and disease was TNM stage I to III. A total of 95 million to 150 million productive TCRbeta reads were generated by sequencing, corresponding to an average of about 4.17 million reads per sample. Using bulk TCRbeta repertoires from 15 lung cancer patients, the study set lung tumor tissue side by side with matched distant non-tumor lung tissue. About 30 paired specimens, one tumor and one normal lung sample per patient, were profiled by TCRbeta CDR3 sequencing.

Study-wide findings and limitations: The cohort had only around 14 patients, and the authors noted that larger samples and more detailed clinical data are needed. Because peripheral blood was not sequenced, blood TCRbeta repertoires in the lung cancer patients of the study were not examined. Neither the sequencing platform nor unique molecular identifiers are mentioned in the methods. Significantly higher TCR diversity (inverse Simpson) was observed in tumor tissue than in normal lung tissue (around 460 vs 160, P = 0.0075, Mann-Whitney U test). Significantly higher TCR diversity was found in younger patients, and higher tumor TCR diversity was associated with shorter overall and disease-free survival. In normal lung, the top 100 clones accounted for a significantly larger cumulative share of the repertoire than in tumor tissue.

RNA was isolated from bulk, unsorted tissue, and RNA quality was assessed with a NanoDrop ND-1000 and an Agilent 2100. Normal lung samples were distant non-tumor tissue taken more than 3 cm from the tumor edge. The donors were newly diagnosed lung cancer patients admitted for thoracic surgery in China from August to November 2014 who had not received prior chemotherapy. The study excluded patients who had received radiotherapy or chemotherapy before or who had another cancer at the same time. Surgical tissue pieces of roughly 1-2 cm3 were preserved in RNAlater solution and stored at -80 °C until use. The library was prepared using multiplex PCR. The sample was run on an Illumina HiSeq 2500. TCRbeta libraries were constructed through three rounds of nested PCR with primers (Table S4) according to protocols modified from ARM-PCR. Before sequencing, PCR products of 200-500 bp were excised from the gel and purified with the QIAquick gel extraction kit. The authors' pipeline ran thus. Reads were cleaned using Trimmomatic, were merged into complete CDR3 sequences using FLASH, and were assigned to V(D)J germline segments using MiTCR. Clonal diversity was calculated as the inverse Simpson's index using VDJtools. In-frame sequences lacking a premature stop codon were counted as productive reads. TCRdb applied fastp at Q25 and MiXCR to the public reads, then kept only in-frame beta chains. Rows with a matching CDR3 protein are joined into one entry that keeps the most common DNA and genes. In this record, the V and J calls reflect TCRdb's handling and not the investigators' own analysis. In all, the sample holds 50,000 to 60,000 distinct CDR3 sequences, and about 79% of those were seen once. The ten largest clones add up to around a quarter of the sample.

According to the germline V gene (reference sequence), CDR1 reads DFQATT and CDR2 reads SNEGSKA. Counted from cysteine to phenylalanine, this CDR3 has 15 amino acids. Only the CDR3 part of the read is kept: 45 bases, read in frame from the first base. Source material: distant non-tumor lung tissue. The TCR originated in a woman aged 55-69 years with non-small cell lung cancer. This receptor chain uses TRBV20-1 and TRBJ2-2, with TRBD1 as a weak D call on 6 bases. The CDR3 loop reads CNTRATGRDTGELFF. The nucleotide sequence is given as TGCAATACTAGAGCCACAGGGCGGGACACCGGGGAGCTGTTTTTT.